Following are 6 T cell receptor beta chains from one sample sequenced in a study of glioma-infiltrating T cells (dated by TCRdb to the mid-2010s). Sequencer: Illumina MiSeq. The iRepertoire nested amplicon-rescue multiplex PCR (arm-PCR) platform was used to amplify TCR alpha and beta CDR3 regions from RNA. The public reads were reprocessed in TCRdb via fastp at Q25 and MiXCR, keeping in-frame beta chains. Each CDR3 protein appears once, grouped with its most common genes and DNA. Counted in this sample were around 150,000 distinct CDR3 sequences; about two fifths of them appeared once. More than 15% of the sample lies in the top ten. Sequenced input: glioma tissue, nonneoplastic brain tissue, or PBMCs (not recorded which). The source of these receptors is a human donor with low-grade glioma or glioblastoma, undergoing nonglioma brain surgery, or in good health (not recorded which).

The J gene is TRBJ2-3, the V gene TRBV11-2; the D is unclear. The CDR3 covers 13 residues. Germline V gene lookup returns CDR1 SGHAT and CDR2 FQNNGV. Trimming shortened V by 1 base and J by 2 bases, and 4 bases separated the two germline ends. CDR3 DNA: TGTGCCAGCAGCTTAGGAAACACAGATACGCAGTATTTT. This gives the protein CASSLGNTDTQYF.

The table lists this clonotype with a count of one. V is TRBV27 and J is TRBJ2-5, with TRBD2 matching 9 bases. The ends lost 7 bases at V and 2 bases at J; junction bases unmatched: 8. Germline V CDR1 and CDR2: MNHEY, SMNVEV (reference sequence). CDR3 length: 15 residues. The CDR3 coding sequence is TGTGCCAGCACATTGAGTAGCGGGAGTCAAGAGACCCAGTACTTC. Translated: CASTLSSGSQETQYF.

This clonotype was detected a few times. The V gene is TRBV4-1, the J gene TRBJ2-3; D may be TRBD2 (5 bases). CDR1 MGHRA and CDR2 YSYEKL come from the germline V gene. The CDR3 totals 15 residues. Trimming took 0 bases from V and 5 from J, leaving 12 bases between them. CDR3 region: CASSQEGEGRDTQYF. As DNA, the CDR3 is TGCGCCAGCAGCCAAGAGGGAGAGGGTCGAGATACGCAGTATTTT.

V gene TRBV4-3 combines with J gene TRBJ2-3; 7 nucleotides agree with TRBD1. Germline lookup yields CDR1 LGHNA and CDR2 YSLEER. V dropped 4 bases and J dropped 4; count of bases not matched to a gene: 8. The CDR3 consists of 15 residues. This chain's CDR3 is CASSRGGRDADTQYF. CDR3 DNA: TGCGCCAGCAGCCGAGGGGGCAGGGACGCAGATACGCAGTATTTT.

This clonotype was detected a few times. V is TRBV7-9 and J is TRBJ2-5; TRBD1 agrees at 8 bases. Germline V CDR1 and CDR2: SEHNR, FQNEAQ (reference sequence). The CDR3 runs to 16 residues. The ends lost 1 base at V and 4 bases at J; junction bases unmatched: 8. In nucleotides, the CDR3 is TGTGCCAGCAGCTTAGGCTGGACAGGGTTTGGAGAGACCCAGTACTTC. This codes for CASSLGWTGFGETQYF.

The chain uses TRBV20-1 and TRBJ2-7; 11 positions match TRBD2. The CDR3 length is 15 residues. Germline CDR1 reads DFQATT; CDR2 reads SNEGSKA (reference sequence). Unmatched junction bases numbered 6, after V lost 1 base and J lost 4 bases. The CDR3 protein is CSARALAGGGYEQYF. The CDR3 DNA reads TGCAGTGCTAGAGCCCTAGCGGGGGGTGGGTACGAGCAGTACTTC.